Following are 23 T cell receptor beta chains from one sample sequenced in a study of T cells after yellow fever vaccination. One entry per CDR3 protein results from TCRdb running MiXCR on the 5' RACE reads. The sample yields approximately 240,000 distinct CDR3 sequences, about 3.7% seen once. The sample here was PBMCs, taken 15 days after the yellow fever booster vaccination. These receptors originate from a man younger than 30 who received the YFV17D yellow fever vaccine.

This clonotype appeared many times. This sequence joins TRBV7-2 and TRBJ1-3; TRBD1 agrees at 9 bases. The CDR3 sequence is 16 residues long. After removal of 3 bases from V and 4 bases from J, the junction contained 7 bases not matched to a gene. Germline lookup yields CDR1 SGHTA and CDR2 FQGNSA. CDR3 nucleotide sequence: TGTGCCAGCAGCTTTACAGGGGGCGCGGTAGGAAACACCATATATTTT. It encodes CASSFTGGAVGNTIYF.

This clonotype was counted ten times or more. This chain joins TRBV20-1 and TRBJ2-3; TRBD1 is a possible D gene (5 bases). Trimming shortened V by 6 bases and J by 5 bases, and 24 bases separated the two germline ends. CDR1 is DFQATT and CDR2 is SNEGSKA in the germline V gene (reference sequence). The CDR3 has 16 residues. As DNA, the CDR3 is TGCAGTGCCCCGTCCCCTGGGGCTGGCTTGGGAGATACGCAGTATTTT. It codes for CSAPSPGAGLGDTQYF.

V gene TRBV19 combines with J gene TRBJ1-4; a weak D match, TRBD1 (5 bases). There are 16 residues in the CDR3. Germline CDR1 reads LNHDA; CDR2 reads SQIVND (reference sequence). With 4 bases removed from V and 8 bases from J, the gap between germline ends came to 20 bases. The CDR3: CASSTPLGADREKLFF. CDR3 DNA: TGTGCCAGTAGTACCCCCCTTGGGGCTGATCGGGAAAAACTGTTTTTT.

This clonotype was seen ten or more times. The chain couples TRBV10-3 to TRBJ1-5; D not resolved. The germline gives CDR1 ENHRY, CDR2 SYGVKD. The CDR3 runs to 15 residues. V was clipped by 3 bases and J by 0 bases, with 9 bases between them. The CDR3 loop is CAISDLGYSNQPQHF. CDR3 in DNA: TGTGCCATCAGTGACCTCGGTTATAGCAATCAGCCCCAGCATTTT.

Many counts were recorded for this clonotype. DNA for the CDR3: TGTGCCAGCAGCTTACGAAAGGGGACGCAGTATTTT. Encoded protein: CASSLRKGTQYF. The chain employs TRBV7-8 and TRBJ2-3, with D perhaps TRBD1 (5 bases). The V end was cut by 2 bases, the J end by 9 bases, with 9 bases between. From germline, CDR1 is SGHVS and CDR2 FQNEAQ. The CDR3 length is 12 residues.

This clonotype was found a few times. The chain joins TRBV5-1 to TRBJ2-5; D gene uncertain. Trimming removed 3 bases at V and 0 bases at J, with 9 bases between. The CDR3 runs to 14 residues. From germline, CDR1 is SGHRS and CDR2 YFSETQ. CDR3 protein: CASSSGPNQETQYF. The CDR3 region has the DNA TGCGCCAGCAGCTCCGGACCCAACCAAGAGACCCAGTACTTC.

This clonotype was found many times. The gene calls are TRBV20-1 and TRBJ2-5; 10 positions match TRBD2. The junction had 15 bases not matched to a gene; V was cut back by 6 bases and J by 5 bases. The CDR3 has 16 amino acids. Germline CDR1 reads DFQATT; CDR2 reads SNEGSKA (reference sequence). CDR3 nucleotide sequence: TGCAGTGCACCAAGCCTACTAGCGGGGACGTGGGAGACCCAGTACTTC. This gives the protein CSAPSLLAGTWETQYF.

This clonotype was observed many times. The chain has TRBV15 and TRBJ2-5, with 9 bases lining up with TRBD1. The CDR3 extends over 16 amino acids. Per the germline V gene, CDR1 is LNHNV and CDR2 is YYDKDF (reference sequence). V was clipped by 3 bases and J by 5 bases; unmatched bases: 10. In DNA form, the CDR3 reads TGTGCCACCAGCAGGGGTCCGGGACAGGGTTTGGAGACCCAGTACTTC. This translates into CATSRGPGQGLETQYF.

This clonotype was counted ten times or more. This chain links TRBV7-2 with TRBJ2-5; 8 bases line up with TRBD2. Germline CDR1 is SGHTA and CDR2 is FQGNSA. The CDR3 loop spans 14 amino acids. V was pared by 5 bases and J by 7 bases, with 9 bases of the junction left unmatched. The CDR3 here is CASSTRPGGVTQYF. The DNA for the CDR3 is TGTGCCAGCAGCACCAGGCCGGGGGGGGTGACCCAGTACTTC. The full variable domain, rest sourced from reference TRBV7-2 and TRBJ2-5, is GAGVSQSPSNKVTEKGKDVELRCDPISGHTALYWYRQSLGQGLEFLIYFQGNSAPDKSGLPSDRFSAERTGGSVSTLTIQRTQQEDSAVYLCASSTRPGGVTQYFGPGTRLLVL.

Many counts were recorded for this clonotype. The rearrangement links TRBV2 to TRBJ1-2; D uncertain. The germline CDR1 and CDR2 sequences are SNHLY and FYNNEI. V shed 8 bases and J shed 1 base, with 5 bases lying between them. This CDR3 spans 11 amino acids. This CDR3 is CASAVNYGYTF. In DNA form, the CDR3 reads TGTGCCAGCGCCGTTAACTATGGCTACACCTTC.

This clonotype was detected ten times or more. The chain combines TRBV6-2 or TRBV6-3 with TRBJ2-1, with 9 bases lining up with TRBD1. Germline trimming cut 6 bases from V and 4 bases from J; bases unmatched to any gene: 7. Germline V lookup: CDR1 MNHEY, CDR2 SVGEGT. The CDR3 is 15 amino acids. Here the CDR3 DNA reads TGTGCCAGCAGCCTAACAGGGGGCAATTACAATGAGCAGTTCTTC. Translating it yields CASSLTGGNYNEQFF.

This clonotype has a count of ten or more. The chain carries TRBV5-5 and TRBJ2-7; no clear D. The CDR3 sequence is 14 residues long. Per germline, CDR1 SGHKS and CDR2 YYEKEE (reference sequence). The V and J ends lost 3 bases and 9 bases respectively, with 19 bases between them. CDR3 coding DNA: TGTGCCAGCAGCTCCCAATATACTGGGTTGGGGCAGTACTTC. Its protein is CASSSQYTGLGQYF.

This clonotype was seen many times. The chain couples TRBV7-8 to TRBJ1-2; 8 bases are shared with TRBD1. Germline lookup yields CDR1 SGHVS and CDR2 FQNEAQ. V was pared by 1 base and J by 5 bases, with 3 bases of the junction left unmatched. The CDR3 runs 14 residues. CDR3 in amino acids: CASSLGTGKYGYTF. The CDR3 bases are TGTGCCAGCAGCTTAGGGACAGGGAAATATGGCTACACCTTC. Filled out from reference TRBV7-8 and TRBJ1-2, the complete variable domain reads GAGVSQSPRYKVAKRGQDVALRCDPISGHVSLFWYQQALGQGPEFLTYFQNEAQLDKSGLPSDRFFAERPEGSVSTLKIQRTQQEDSAVYLCASSLGTGKYGYTFGSGTRLTVV.

This clonotype was recorded many times. J is TRBJ2-5 and V is TRBV6-2 or TRBV6-3; 7 bases match TRBD1. V dropped 4 bases and J dropped 4; count of bases not matched to a gene: 12. The CDR3 contains 16 residues. CDR1 and CDR2 from the germline V gene are MNHEY and SVGEGT. CDR3 in amino acids: CASSSRLLQGPETQYF. In DNA form, the CDR3 reads TGTGCCAGCAGTTCCCGCCTACTACAGGGGCCAGAGACCCAGTACTTC.

This clonotype was observed many times. The chain's CDR3 is CSARVYQRINDNEQFF. The CDR3 DNA reads as TGCAGTGCTAGAGTATACCAGCGGATCAACGACAATGAGCAGTTCTTC. V usage is TRBV20-1 and J usage is TRBJ2-1, with TRBD2 as a possible D gene (5 bases). The germline V and J ends were trimmed by 1 base and 5 bases, with 18 bases remaining between them. From germline, CDR1 is DFQATT and CDR2 SNEGSKA (reference sequence). This CDR3 contains 16 residues.

This clonotype has at least ten counts. The DNA of the CDR3 is TGTGCCAGCAGCCGTATCCTAGCCCGGGGGGATAGTCACGAGCAGTACTTC. This encodes CASSRILARGDSHEQYF. The chain links TRBV7-8 to TRBJ2-7, with 7 nucleotides matching TRBD2. Germline V lookup: CDR1 SGHVS, CDR2 FQNEAQ. V lost 5 bases, J lost 5 bases, and 18 bases stayed unmatched. This CDR3 is built from 17 residues.

This clonotype was observed many times. The chain recombines TRBV20-1 with TRBJ1-5; D ambiguous. This CDR3 contains 16 residues. Germline V CDR1 and CDR2: DFQATT, SNEGSKA (reference sequence). With 6 bases removed from V and 5 bases from J, the gap between germline ends came to 23 bases. The CDR3 coding sequence is TGCAGTGCCAAGTCTAGTACCCCGCAGGCCTATCAGCCCCAGCATTTT. It encodes CSAKSSTPQAYQPQHF.

This clonotype was recorded many times. The chain carries TRBV7-6 and TRBJ2-3, with TRBD1 matching 8 bases. Germline CDR1 reads SGHVS; CDR2 reads FNYEAQ. This CDR3 region has 19 residues. V shed 4 bases and J 5 bases; nucleotides not matched to a gene: 20. CDR3 protein: CASSSNPGTGYNRGDTQYF. In DNA, the CDR3 is TGTGCCAGCAGCTCCAATCCCGGGACAGGATACAACCGGGGAGATACGCAGTATTTT.

Comments on this clonotype: One base away lies a much larger clone, so this may be a sequencing read error. The chain has TRBV6-5 and TRBJ2-3, with D possibly matching TRBD1 (5 bases). The CDR3 spans 14 residues. The germline gives CDR1 MNHEY, CDR2 SVGAGI. The CDR3 DNA reads as TGTGCCAGCAGTCCGCTCCAGGGTCAGGATACGAAGTATTTT. This gives the protein CASSPLQGQDTKYF.

Many counts were recorded for this clonotype. V gene TRBV10-3 combines with J gene TRBJ1-1, with a weak D call TRBD1 (6 bases). The CDR3 covers 13 residues. CDR1 and CDR2 from the germline V gene are ENHRY and SYGVKD. The ends were cut back, 0 bases at V and 8 bases at J, with 10 bases in the middle. In DNA, the CDR3 is TGTGCCATCAGTGAGTCGACAGGTTGGGAAGCTTTCTTT. Translating it yields CAISESTGWEAFF.

In this sample, this clonotype turned up many times. The chain joins TRBV20-1 to TRBJ2-7, with TRBD1 matching over 8 bases. The CDR3 contains 13 residues. V dropped 1 base and J dropped 10; count of bases not matched to a gene: 9. Germline CDR1 is DFQATT and CDR2 is SNEGSKA (reference sequence). The CDR3 loop reads CSARGGQGRVQYV. CDR3 bases: TGCAGTGCTAGAGGCGGACAGGGTCGGGTTCAGTACGTC.

This clonotype was seen repeatedly, ten times or more. V usage is TRBV20-1 and J usage is TRBJ1-1; D is possibly TRBD1 (6 bases). The CDR3 runs to 15 residues. Germline assignment: CDR1 DFQATT and CDR2 SNEGSKA (reference sequence). With 4 bases removed from V and 5 bases from J, the gap between germline ends came to 20 bases. CDR3: CSATPGGAGLTEAFF. Here the CDR3 DNA reads TGCAGTGCTACCCCGGGGGGGGCTGGCTTAACTGAAGCTTTCTTT.

Ten or more counts support this clonotype. This sequence joins TRBV12-3 or TRBV12-4 and TRBJ2-6; D is unclear. The CDR3 is 14 amino acids. The V end was cut by 4 bases, the J end by 0 bases, with 4 bases between. The CDR3 here is CASSSNSGANVLTF. DNA for the CDR3: TGTGCCAGCAGTTCTAACTCTGGGGCCAACGTCCTGACTTTC.